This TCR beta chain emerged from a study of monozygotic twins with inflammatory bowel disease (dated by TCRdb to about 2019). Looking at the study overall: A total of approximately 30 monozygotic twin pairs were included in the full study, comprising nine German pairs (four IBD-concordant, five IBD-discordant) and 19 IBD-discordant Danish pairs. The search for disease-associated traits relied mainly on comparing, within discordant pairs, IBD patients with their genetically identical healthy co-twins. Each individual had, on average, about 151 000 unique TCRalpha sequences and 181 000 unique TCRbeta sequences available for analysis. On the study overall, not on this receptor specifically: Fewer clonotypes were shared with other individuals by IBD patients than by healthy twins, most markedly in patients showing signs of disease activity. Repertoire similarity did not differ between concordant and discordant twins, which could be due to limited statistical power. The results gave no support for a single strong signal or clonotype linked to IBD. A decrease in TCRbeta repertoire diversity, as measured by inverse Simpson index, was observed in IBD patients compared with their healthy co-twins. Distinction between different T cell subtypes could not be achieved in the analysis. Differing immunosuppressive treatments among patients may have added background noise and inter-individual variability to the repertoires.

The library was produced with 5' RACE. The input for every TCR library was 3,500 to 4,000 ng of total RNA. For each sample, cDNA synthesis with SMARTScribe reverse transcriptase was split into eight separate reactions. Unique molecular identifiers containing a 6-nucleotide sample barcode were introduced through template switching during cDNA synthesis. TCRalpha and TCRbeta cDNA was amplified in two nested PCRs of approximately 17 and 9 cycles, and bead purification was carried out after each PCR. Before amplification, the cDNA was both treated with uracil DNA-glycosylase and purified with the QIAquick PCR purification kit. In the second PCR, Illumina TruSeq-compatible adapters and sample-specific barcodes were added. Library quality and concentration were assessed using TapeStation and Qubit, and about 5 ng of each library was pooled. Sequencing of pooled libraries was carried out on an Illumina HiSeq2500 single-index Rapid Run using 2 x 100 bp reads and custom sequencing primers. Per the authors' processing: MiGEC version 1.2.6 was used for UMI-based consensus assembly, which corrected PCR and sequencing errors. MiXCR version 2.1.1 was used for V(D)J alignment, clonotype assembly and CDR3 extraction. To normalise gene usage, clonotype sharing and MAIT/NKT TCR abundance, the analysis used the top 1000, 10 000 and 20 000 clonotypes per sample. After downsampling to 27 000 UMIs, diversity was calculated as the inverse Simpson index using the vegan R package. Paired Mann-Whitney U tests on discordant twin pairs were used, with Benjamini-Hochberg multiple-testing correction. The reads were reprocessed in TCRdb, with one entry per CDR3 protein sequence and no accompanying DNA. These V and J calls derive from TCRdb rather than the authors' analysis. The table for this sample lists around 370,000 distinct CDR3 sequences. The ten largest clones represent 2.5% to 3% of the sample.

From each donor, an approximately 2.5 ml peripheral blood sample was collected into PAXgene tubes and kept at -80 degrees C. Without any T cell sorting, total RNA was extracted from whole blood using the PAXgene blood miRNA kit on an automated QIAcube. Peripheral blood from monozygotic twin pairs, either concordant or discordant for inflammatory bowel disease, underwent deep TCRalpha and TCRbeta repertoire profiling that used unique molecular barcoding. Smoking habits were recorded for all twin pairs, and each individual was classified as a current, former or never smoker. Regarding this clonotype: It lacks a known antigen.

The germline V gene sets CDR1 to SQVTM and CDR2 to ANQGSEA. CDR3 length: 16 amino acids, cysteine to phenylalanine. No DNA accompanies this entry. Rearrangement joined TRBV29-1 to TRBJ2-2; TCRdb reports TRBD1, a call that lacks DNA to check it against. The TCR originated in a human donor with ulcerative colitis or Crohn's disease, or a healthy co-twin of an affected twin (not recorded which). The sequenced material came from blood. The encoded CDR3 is CSVTPGRWMGTGELFF.